Each of the 20 T cell receptor beta chains below was sequenced from the same sample in a study of cytomegalovirus exposure and HLA in healthy donors. PCR used 60 Vbeta primers and 13 Jbeta primers. The table came from immunoSEQ multiplex PCR; TCRdb's copy has only in-frame clones and leaves some out. This table has 200,000 or so clones, around 80% appearing once. The sample was PBMCs. The receptor set was obtained from a man aged 40-50 years in good health and CMV-seronegative.

The chain recombines TRBV5-1 with TRBJ2-1; weak D call: TRBD1 (6 bases). Germline CDR1 is SGHRS and CDR2 is YFSETQ. V gave up 5 bases and J gave up 7 bases, with 10 bases separating them. The CDR3 contains 12 residues. The CDR3 sequence: CASRVGGNEQFF. DNA of the CDR3: TGCGCCAGCAGAGTAGGGGGAAATGAGCAGTTCTTC.

This rearrangement joins TRBV5-1 to TRBJ2-1; possibly TRBD2 for D (6 bases). The CDR3 is 15 amino acids. Germline-derived CDR1 and CDR2 are SGHRS and YFSETQ. V lost 0 bases, J lost 8 bases, and 15 bases lay in between. The CDR3 nucleotides read TGCGCCAGCAGCTTGGGGGGGAGGTTGTGGGATGAGCAGTTCTTC. Residues: CASSLGGRLWDEQFF.

The genes are TRBV7-8 and TRBJ2-7; unclear D gene. The V and J ends lost 5 bases and 4 bases respectively, with 18 bases between them. CDR1 is SGHVS and CDR2 is FQNEAQ in the germline V gene. The CDR3 covers 15 residues. The CDR3 nucleotides read TGTGCCAGCAGCCCCCAGGCCGGCTCGGCGTACGAGCAGTACTTC. Translated, it gives CASSPQAGSAYEQYF.

The V gene is TRBV9, the J gene TRBJ2-3; 11 bases match TRBD2. The CDR3 totals 16 residues. The J segment lost 6 bases and the V segment lost 1 base, leaving 7 bases of the junction unmatched. CDR1 SGDLS and CDR2 YYNGEE come from the germline V gene. CDR3 sequence reads: CASSVMTSGASDTQYF. CDR3 bases: TGTGCCAGCAGCGTAATGACTAGCGGGGCCTCGGATACGCAGTATTTT.

As regards this clone: Mismatch with germline at one junction end may stem from a read error. The chain has TRBV7-9 and TRBJ2-1; TRBD2 matches at 11 bases. This CDR3 is built from 19 residues. Germline assignment: CDR1 SEHNR and CDR2 FQNEAQ (reference sequence). The CDR3 reads CSSSSGLAVLTDSYNEQFF. CDR3 nucleotide sequence: TGTTCCAGCAGCTCGGGACTAGCGGTCCTTACCGACTCCTACAATGAGCAGTTCTTC.

The gene calls are TRBV4-2 and TRBJ2-7; 8 bases line up with TRBD2. After removal of 0 bases from V and 3 bases from J, the junction contained 7 bases not matched to a gene. The CDR3 spans 16 residues. Germline V gene sequence: CDR1 LGHNA, CDR2 YNFKEQ. CDR3 sequence (DNA): TGTGCCAGCAGCCAAGAACAGGCGGGGGGTATCTACGAGCAGTACTTC. As protein: CASSQEQAGGIYEQYF.

The chain couples TRBV27 to TRBJ1-2; D possibly corresponds to TRBD1 (5 bases). Trimming took 5 bases from V and 3 from J, leaving 10 bases between them. Per germline, CDR1 MNHEY and CDR2 SMNVEV (reference sequence). CDR3 length: 13 amino acids. CDR3 bases: TGTGCCAGCAGTACTACAGGACACTATGGCTACACCTTC. This translates into CASSTTGHYGYTF.

The genes are TRBV19 and TRBJ2-2, with D perhaps matching TRBD2 (6 bases). Trimming shortened V by 7 bases and J by 3 bases, and 15 bases separated the two germline ends. Germline CDR1 LNHDA, CDR2 SQIVND (reference sequence). This CDR3 contains 15 residues. CDR3 sequence (DNA): TGTGCCAGTACCCTGGTCAGGAGGGACACCGGGGAGCTGTTTTTT. It specifies CASTLVRRDTGELFF.

This clone has just one count. CDR3 sequence reads: CASSLLKRGKNIQYF. In DNA form, the CDR3 reads TGTGCCAGCAGTCTGCTGAAACGGGGCAAAAACATTCAGTACTTC. This chain joins TRBV28 and TRBJ2-4, with D perhaps matching TRBD2 (5 bases). The CDR3 loop spans 15 amino acids. V lost 5 bases and J 3 bases, leaving 14 bases between the germline ends. Per the germline V gene, CDR1 is MDHEN and CDR2 is SYDVKM. Variable domain in full (rest from reference TRBV28 and TRBJ2-4): DVKVTQSSRYLVKRTGEKVFLECVQDMDHENMFWYRQDPGLGLRLIYFSYDVKMKEKGDIPEGYSVSREKKERFSLILESASTNQTSMYLCASSLLKRGKNIQYFGAGTRLSVL.

A few counts support this clone. The rearrangement joins TRBV7-7 to TRBJ1-1; D unclear. Between the trimmed V and J ends, which lost 5 bases and 0 bases, there was a span of 7 bases. The CDR3 totals 13 residues. Germline V lookup: CDR1 SSHAT, CDR2 FNYEAQ (reference sequence). DNA of the CDR3: TGTGCCAGCAGCCCTAACGTGAACACTGAAGCTTTCTTT. The encoded protein is CASSPNVNTEAFF.

This clone appeared a few times. The rearrangement joins TRBV5-1 to TRBJ2-5, with 7 bases aligning to TRBD2. The trim removed 0 bases at V and 0 bases at J, leaving 2 bases unmatched. CDR3 size: 15 residues. The germline CDR1 and CDR2 sequences are SGHRS and YFSETQ. CDR3 sequence (DNA): TGCGCCAGCAGCTTGGAGGGAGGGTACCAAGAGACCCAGTACTTC. As protein: CASSLEGGYQETQYF.

The V and J genes are TRBV5-6 and TRBJ2-7, with D possibly being TRBD1 (6 bases). Trimming left V 0 bases short and J 5 bases short, with 9 bases between. Looked up from germline, CDR1 is SGHDT and CDR2 is YYEEEE. This CDR3 comprises 13 residues. The CDR3 DNA reads as TGTGCCAGCAGCTTGGGGACAGAGAACGAGCAGTACTTC. It yields the protein CASSLGTENEQYF.

J is TRBJ2-2 and V is TRBV6-5; weak D call: TRBD1 (6 bases). CDR1 and CDR2 (germline): MNHEY, SVGAGI. The ends were cut back, 5 bases at V and 2 bases at J, with 12 bases in the middle. This CDR3 comprises 15 residues. The CDR3 loop reads CASSGTQPNTGELFF. The CDR3 region has the DNA TGTGCCAGCAGTGGGACACAACCTAACACCGGGGAGCTGTTTTTT.

The rearrangement joins TRBV5-1 to TRBJ2-3; D is possibly TRBD1 (6 bases). The CDR3 loop spans 13 amino acids. The germline gives CDR1 SGHRS, CDR2 YFSETQ. V lost 7 bases, J lost 0 bases, and 9 bases lay in between. The CDR3 sequence is CASGDRSTDTQYF. CDR3 DNA sequence: TGCGCCAGCGGAGACAGGAGCACAGATACGCAGTATTTT.

The chain joins TRBV2 to TRBJ2-1, with 11 bases aligning to TRBD2. The germline gives CDR1 SNHLY, CDR2 FYNNEI. The CDR3 length is 15 residues. V shed 7 bases and J 5 bases; nucleotides not matched to a gene: 7. CDR3 DNA: TGTGCCAGCACTACTAGCGGGGGACTTCACAATGAGCAGTTCTTC. This translates into CASTTSGGLHNEQFF.

This rearrangement joins TRBV18 to TRBJ1-5, with a possible D match to TRBD1 (6 bases). Trimming removed 0 bases at V and 3 bases at J, with 9 bases between. In germline, CDR1 is KGHSH, CDR2 LQKENI. The CDR3 consists of 15 residues. CDR3 nucleotide sequence: TGTGCCAGCTCACCACCGGGACATTCCAATCAGCCCCAGCATTTT. Encoded protein: CASSPPGHSNQPQHF. Combining the CDR3 with reference TRBV18 and TRBJ1-5 gives the whole variable domain NAGVMQNPRHLVRRRGQEARLRCSPMKGHSHVYWYRQLPEEGLKFMVYLQKENIIDESGMPKERFSAEFPKEGPSILRIQQVVRGDSAAYFCASSPPGHSNQPQHFGDGTRLSIL.

The V and J genes are TRBV6-1 and TRBJ2-5; a possible D gene is TRBD2 (6 bases). The better agreement between TRBJ2-7 and the DNA end casts doubt on the J call. Per germline, CDR1 MNHNS and CDR2 SASEGT. The CDR3 length is 14 residues. Here the CDR3 reads CASSERGRLGEQYF. CDR3 in DNA: TGTGCCAGCAGTGAACGGGGGAGGTTGGGCGAGCAGTACTTC.

V gene TRBV7-9 combines with J gene TRBJ1-1; D perhaps matches TRBD1 (6 bases). Germline V CDR1 and CDR2: SEHNR, FQNEAQ (reference sequence). The ends were cut back, 8 bases at V and 4 bases at J, with 17 bases in the middle. CDR3 length: 14 amino acids. CDR3 protein: CASLLGRGSTEAFF. Here the CDR3 DNA reads TGTGCCAGCCTACTGGGCAGGGGTTCCACTGAAGCTTTCTTT.

The rearrangement joins TRBV19 to TRBJ1-1; 8 nucleotides align to TRBD1. CDR1 LNHDA and CDR2 SQIVND come from the germline V gene (reference sequence). CDR3 length: 14 residues. Trimming cost V 6 bases and J 5 bases; bases outside gene matches: 8. The CDR3 bases are TGTGCCAGTAGCCAAGCAGGGGGCGGGACTGAAGCTTTCTTT. Its translation is CASSQAGGGTEAFF. The whole variable domain, filled in from reference TRBV19 and TRBJ1-1, reads DGGITQSPKYLFRKEGQNVTLSCEQNLNHDAMYWYRQDPGQGLRLIYYSQIVNDFQKGDIAEGYSVSREKKESFPLTVTSAQKNPTAFYLCASSQAGGGTEAFFGQGTRLTVV.

The V and J genes are TRBV27 and TRBJ1-5; 7 bases are shared with TRBD1. V trimming: 10 bases; J trimming: 4 bases; junction bases outside the gene matches: 7. The CDR3 consists of 13 residues. CDR1 is MNHEY, CDR2 SMNVEV, per germline (reference sequence). The CDR3 loop reads CATTTGRNQPQHF. Here the CDR3 DNA reads TGTGCCACCACGACAGGGCGTAATCAGCCCCAGCATTTT.